A selection of T cell receptor beta chains follows, all from one sample in a study of blood T cells in healthy people across ages. TCRdb ran MiXCR on the 5' RACE reads and lists one entry per CDR3 protein. This table has roughly 500,000 distinct CDR3 sequences, roughly a quarter appearing once. The sequencing sample was made of blood. The receptors were sampled from a woman in her 70s in good health. Both conserved end residues are part of each CDR3. The order of the fields is J gene, CDR3 length, D gene, V gene, clone size, CDR3 DNA, CDR3 protein. A D gene is named only where the DNA matches it firmly. Expanded clones get a size class; other rows say once, few or many, or leave the size out.

>TRBJ2-5|13|TRBD2|TRBV29-1|NA
TGCAGCGTTGTAACTAGCGGAAAAGAGACCCAGTACTTC
CSVVTSGKETQYF
>TRBJ2-1|16|TRBD1|TRBV18|few
TGTGCCAGCTCAAAAGGGACAGGGGGCGCTTGGAATGAGCAGTTCTTC
CASSKGTGGAWNEQFF
>TRBJ2-1|14|TRBD1|TRBV6-4|NA
TGTGCCAGCGCGGTACAGGGGAATAACAATGAGCAGTTCTTC
CASAVQGNNNEQFF
>TRBJ1-2|11|NA|TRBV20-1|few
TGCAGTGCTAGTAGGCGGGATGGCTACACCTTC
CSASRRDGYTF
>TRBJ1-4|13|NA|TRBV10-3|few
TGTGCCACAAGAAGACAGCAGAATGAAAAACTGTTTTTT
CATRRQQNEKLFF
>TRBJ2-7|14|NA|TRBV6-2/TRBV6-3|NA
TGTGCCGGCACAAGGGTGGCAGGAACCTACGAGCAGTACTTC
CAGTRVAGTYEQYF
>TRBJ2-7|15|NA|TRBV29-1|few
TGCAGCGTTGAAGAGGGCCTTGGCAGGGCCTACGAGCAGTACTTC
CSVEEGLGRAYEQYF
>TRBJ2-3|17|NA|TRBV7-2|many
TGTGCCAGCAGCTTAGCAGGAAGGGTGTGGGATACAGATACGCAGTATTTT
CASSLAGRVWDTDTQYF
>TRBJ2-5|14|NA|TRBV9|NA
TGTGCCAGCAGCGTAGGGGGGACGGAAGAGACCCAGTACTTC
CASSVGGTEETQYF
>TRBJ2-3|15|TRBD1|TRBV20-1|NA
TGCAGTGCCTCACTCGACAGGGGAGGAGGGAATACGCAGTATTTT
CSASLDRGGGNTQYF
>TRBJ1-1|13|NA|TRBV12-3/TRBV12-4|NA
TGTGCCAGCAGTAGGGGGGAGGAGACTGAAGCTTTCTTT
CASSRGEETEAFF
>TRBJ1-4|13|NA|TRBV15|NA
TGTGCCACCAGCAGAGATTTTGGGGAAAAACTGTTTTTT
CATSRDFGEKLFF
>TRBJ2-6|18|NA|TRBV27|NA
TGTGCCAGCAGTTTCCGACCCCAAAGGAGCTCTGGGGCCAACGTCCTGACTTTC
CASSFRPQRSSGANVLTF